Listed here are 12 T cell receptor beta chains from one sample, sequenced in a study of cytomegalovirus exposure and HLA in healthy donors. The PCR had 60 Vbeta and 13 Jbeta primers. Sequenced by immunoSEQ multiplex PCR; TCRdb stores in-frame clones only, minus some. The sample contains about 170,000 clones, more than 80% of which appear only once. The material sequenced was PBMCs. Every receptor here comes from a male donor in good health and CMV-seronegative.

This chain links TRBV7-8 with TRBJ1-1; possibly TRBD1 for D (6 bases). The CDR3 covers 14 residues. Germline CDR1 reads SGHVS; CDR2 reads FQNEAQ. V dropped 8 bases and J dropped 1 base, with 14 bases sitting between them. The CDR3 region has the DNA TGTGCCAGCCGGACGACAGGTCCGAACACTGAAGCTTTCTTT. It yields the protein CASRTTGPNTEAFF. Supplemented by reference TRBV7-8 and TRBJ1-1, the full variable domain reads GAGVSQSPRYKVAKRGQDVALRCDPISGHVSLFWYQQALGQGPEFLTYFQNEAQLDKSGLPSDRFFAERPEGSVSTLKIQRTQQEDSAVYLCASRTTGPNTEAFFGQGTRLTVV.

V and J are TRBV6-1 and TRBJ1-5, with D unclear. Germline CDR1 reads MNHNS; CDR2 reads SASEGT. The CDR3 is 13 residues long. Between the trimmed V and J ends, which lost 6 bases and 5 bases, there was a span of 11 bases. DNA for the CDR3: TGTGCCAGCAGCTCCTTGGAGGATCAGCCCCAGCATTTT. This translates into CASSSLEDQPQHF.

The chain combines TRBV4-3 with TRBJ1-5; 7 bases align to TRBD1. The CDR3 totals 15 residues. V shed 0 bases and J 5 bases; nucleotides not matched to a gene: 4. CDR1 and CDR2 (germline): LGHNA, YSLEER. The CDR3 DNA reads TGCGCCAGCAGCCAAGAAAGGCAGGGGGATCAGCCCCAGCATTTT. Translated, it gives CASSQERQGDQPQHF.

The chain uses TRBV7-3 and TRBJ2-3; D is possibly TRBD2 (6 bases). V was trimmed by 5 bases and J by 5 bases, leaving 14 bases between them. Germline V gene sequence: CDR1 SGHTA, CDR2 FQGTGA. The CDR3 is 14 residues long. The CDR3 nucleotides read TGTGCCAGCAGCCAAGGGACTGGCTTAGATACGCAGTATTTT. This translates into CASSQGTGLDTQYF.

CDR3 sequence: CASSQDGGQGAQPQHF. As DNA, the CDR3 is TGCGCCAGCAGCCAAGACGGAGGACAGGGGGCTCAGCCCCAGCATTTT. The chain combines TRBV4-1 with TRBJ1-5, with 11 nucleotides matching TRBD1. Germline assignment: CDR1 MGHRA and CDR2 YSYEKL. The CDR3 consists of 16 residues. With 0 bases clipped from V and 6 bases from J, the junction kept 4 bases outside the gene matches.

V gene TRBV2 combines with J gene TRBJ1-5; possibly TRBD1 for D (5 bases). V lost 10 bases and J lost 3, with 16 bases in between. From germline, CDR1 is SNHLY and CDR2 FYNNEI. The CDR3 length is 14 residues. The CDR3 DNA sequence: TGTGCCACAAACGGGGGAGCTGACAATCAGCCCCAGCATTTT. Amino acid sequence: CATNGGADNQPQHF.

The J gene is TRBJ2-5, the V gene TRBV4-3; 8 nucleotides match TRBD1. Gene TRBJ2-7 matches the end of the DNA better, so the J call may be wrong. This CDR3 region has 16 residues. CDR1 and CDR2 (germline): LGHNA, YSLEER. Here the CDR3 reads CASSQETLQGAIEQYF. CDR3 DNA: TGCGCCAGCAGCCAAGAGACCCTCCAGGGGGCCATCGAGCAGTACTTC.

The CDR3 is CASSLEGVRDTQYF. CDR3 nucleotides: TGCGCCAGCAGCTTGGAAGGGGTCAGGGATACGCAGTATTTT. This chain uses TRBV5-1 with TRBJ2-3, with D perhaps matching TRBD1 (5 bases). The V and J ends lost 0 bases and 6 bases respectively, with 11 bases between them. CDR3 size: 14 residues. CDR1 is SGHRS, CDR2 YFSETQ, per germline.

J is TRBJ1-3 and V is TRBV4-3; D perhaps matches TRBD1 (5 bases). This CDR3 region has 17 residues. V lost 1 base, J lost 0 bases, and 13 bases lay in between. Germline CDR1 reads LGHNA; CDR2 reads YSLEER. CDR3 residues: CASSQASGFSSGNTIYF. The CDR3 coding sequence is TGCGCCAGCAGCCAAGCCTCAGGGTTTAGCTCTGGAAACACCATATATTTT.

A few counts support this clone. The gene calls are TRBV6-5 and TRBJ1-5; D is possibly TRBD1 (6 bases). Trimming pared 9 bases from V and 2 bases from J, leaving 17 bases between. Germline V CDR1 and CDR2: MNHEY, SVGAGI. The CDR3 is 15 residues long. CDR3 loop: CASAARGTGNQPQHF. CDR3 DNA sequence: TGTGCCAGTGCGGCCAGGGGTACGGGCAATCAGCCCCAGCATTTT.

This clone was seen once. J is TRBJ2-7 and V is TRBV7-2; tentative D call: TRBD2 (6 bases). CDR3 length equals 15 residues. From germline, CDR1 is SGHTA and CDR2 FQGNSA. V lost 7 bases to trimming and J lost 0 bases, with 16 bases between them. CDR3: CASTHRGGSSYEQYF. CDR3 bases: TGTGCCAGCACCCACCGGGGAGGATCCTCCTACGAGCAGTACTTC. The whole variable domain, remainder taken from reference TRBV7-2 and TRBJ2-7, is GAGVSQSPSNKVTEKGKDVELRCDPISGHTALYWYRQSLGQGLEFLIYFQGNSAPDKSGLPSDRFSAERTGGSVSTLTIQRTQQEDSAVYLCASTHRGGSSYEQYFGPGTRLTVT.

V usage is TRBV6-1 and J usage is TRBJ2-1; the D is unclear. V shed 3 bases and J shed 0 bases, with 9 bases lying between them. Germline V CDR1 and CDR2: MNHNS, SASEGT. CDR3 length: 15 amino acids. CDR3 in DNA: TGTGCCAGCAGTGATCGGGTTAACTCCTACAATGAGCAGTTCTTC. Protein product: CASSDRVNSYNEQFF.